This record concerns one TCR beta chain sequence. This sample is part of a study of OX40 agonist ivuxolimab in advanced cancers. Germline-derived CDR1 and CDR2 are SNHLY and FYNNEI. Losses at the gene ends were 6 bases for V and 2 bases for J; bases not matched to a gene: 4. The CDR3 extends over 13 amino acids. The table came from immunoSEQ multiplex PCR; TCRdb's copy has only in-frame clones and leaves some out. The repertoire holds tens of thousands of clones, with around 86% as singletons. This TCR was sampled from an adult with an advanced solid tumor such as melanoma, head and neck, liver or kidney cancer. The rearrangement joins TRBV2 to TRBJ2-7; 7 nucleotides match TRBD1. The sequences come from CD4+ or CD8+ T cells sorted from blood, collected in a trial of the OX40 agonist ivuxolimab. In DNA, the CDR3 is TGTGCCAGCAGGAAGACAGGGACCTACGAGCAGTACTTC. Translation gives CASRKTGTYEQYF.